A single sample is the source of the 9 T cell receptor beta chains below, sequenced in a study of pediatric ulcerative colitis. Profiling relied on immunoSEQ multiplex PCR, and the TCRdb table lists in-frame clones only, not all of them. The sample yields 55,000 to 70,000 clones, about 89% seen once. The sequenced material came from blood. The source is a boy younger than 18 who was a control in a study of pediatric ulcerative colitis.

The rearrangement uses TRBV4-2 and TRBJ2-3, with D uncertain. The V end was cut by 0 bases, the J end by 6 bases, with 10 bases between. CDR3 length: 14 residues. Germline V lookup: CDR1 LGHNA, CDR2 YNFKEQ. DNA for the CDR3: TGTGCCAGCAGCCAAGAAGGCCTAACCGATACGCAGTATTTT. Its translation: CASSQEGLTDTQYF.

This clone has only one observation. CDR3 nucleotides: TGTGCCAGCATCGAGACCGGGACAGGGGGCACTGAAGCTTTCTTT. This gives the protein CASIETGTGGTEAFF. The chain recombines TRBV7-9 with TRBJ1-1, with 11 bases matching TRBD1. Germline V gene sequence: CDR1 SEHNR, CDR2 FQNEAQ (reference sequence). J gave up 4 bases and V 7 bases, and 8 bases lay outside the gene matches. The CDR3 runs 15 residues.

The CDR3 region is CASSLTPAQDSSEAFF. The CDR3 DNA is TGTGCCAGCAGCTTAACGCCGGCTCAGGACAGCTCTGAAGCTTTCTTT. The chain recombines TRBV7-3 with TRBJ1-1; TRBD1 might be the D (6 bases). The germline gives CDR1 SGHTA, CDR2 FQGTGA. The V end was cut by 0 bases, the J end by 6 bases, with 17 bases between. This CDR3 has 16 residues.

This chain uses TRBV2 with TRBJ1-2; 10 nucleotides match TRBD1. From germline, CDR1 is SNHLY and CDR2 FYNNEI. The V segment lost 5 bases and the J segment 3 bases; nucleotides outside the gene matches: 9. The CDR3 is made up of 16 amino acids. CDR3 sequence reads: CASSPGQGPNYYGYTF. The CDR3 DNA reads as TGTGCCAGCAGTCCGGGACAGGGGCCCAACTACTATGGCTACACCTTC.

This clone was found a few times. J is TRBJ2-2 and V is TRBV4-3; a possible D gene is TRBD1 (5 bases). There are 14 residues in the CDR3. Trimming left V 1 base short and J 7 bases short, with 10 bases between. Germline assignment: CDR1 LGHNA and CDR2 YSLEER. The CDR3 loop is CASSQVEGVGELFF. CDR3 in DNA: TGCGCCAGCAGCCAAGTAGAAGGGGTCGGGGAGCTGTTTTTT.

As concerns this clone: The same CDR3 is also encoded by other DNA sequences in this sample. This chain connects TRBV5-1 to TRBJ1-1; 9 nucleotides match TRBD1. Germline CDR1 is SGHRS and CDR2 is YFSETQ. CDR3 size: 14 residues. J lost 5 bases, V lost 4 bases, and 6 bases had no gene match. CDR3 region: CASSPGQGGTEAFF. The CDR3 nucleotides are TGCGCCAGCAGCCCGGGACAGGGAGGAACTGAAGCTTTCTTT.

CDR3 DNA sequence: TGTGCCAGCAGTGAAGTTTCCGGGGTAGGCGGGGAGCTGTTTTTT. Its protein is CASSEVSGVGGELFF. The chain employs TRBV2 and TRBJ2-2; weak D call: TRBD2 (5 bases). V lost 1 base, J lost 7 bases, and 13 bases lay in between. Germline V gives CDR1 SNHLY, CDR2 FYNNEI. This CDR3 has 15 amino acids.

V is TRBV13 and J is TRBJ1-2; 9 nucleotides align to TRBD1. The trim removed 3 bases at V and 8 bases at J, leaving 7 bases unmatched. The CDR3 spans 14 residues. The germline V gene has CDR1 PRHDT and CDR2 FYEKMQ (reference sequence). In DNA form, the CDR3 reads TGTGCCAGCAGCTTCTACAGGGGGCGGGAAGGCTACACCTTC. As protein: CASSFYRGREGYTF.

This clone was found a few times. The gene calls are TRBV6-4 and TRBJ1-1; possibly TRBD1 for D (6 bases). The CDR3 length is 13 residues. Germline CDR1 is MRHNA and CDR2 is SNTAGT. Trimming left V 5 bases short and J 4 bases short, with 11 bases between. This CDR3 is CASSPGGSTEAFF. The CDR3 DNA reads TGTGCCAGCAGTCCGGGGGGCTCCACTGAAGCTTTCTTT.